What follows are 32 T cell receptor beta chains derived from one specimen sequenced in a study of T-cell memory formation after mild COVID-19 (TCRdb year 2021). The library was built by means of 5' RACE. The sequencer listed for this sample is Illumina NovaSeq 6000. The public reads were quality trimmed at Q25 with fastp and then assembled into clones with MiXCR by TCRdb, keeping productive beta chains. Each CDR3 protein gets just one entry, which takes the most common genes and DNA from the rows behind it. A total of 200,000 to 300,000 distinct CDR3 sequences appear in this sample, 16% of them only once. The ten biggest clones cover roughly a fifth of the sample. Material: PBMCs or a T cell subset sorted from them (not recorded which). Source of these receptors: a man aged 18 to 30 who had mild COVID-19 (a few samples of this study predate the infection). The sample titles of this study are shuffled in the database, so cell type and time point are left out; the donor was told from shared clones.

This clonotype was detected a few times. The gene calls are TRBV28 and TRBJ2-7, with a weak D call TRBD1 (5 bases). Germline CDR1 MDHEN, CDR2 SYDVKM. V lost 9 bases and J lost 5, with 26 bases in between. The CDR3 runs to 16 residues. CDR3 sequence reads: CARALVAGREDDEQYF. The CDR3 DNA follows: TGTGCCAGAGCCCTAGTCGCAGGGCGCGAGGATGACGAGCAGTACTTC.

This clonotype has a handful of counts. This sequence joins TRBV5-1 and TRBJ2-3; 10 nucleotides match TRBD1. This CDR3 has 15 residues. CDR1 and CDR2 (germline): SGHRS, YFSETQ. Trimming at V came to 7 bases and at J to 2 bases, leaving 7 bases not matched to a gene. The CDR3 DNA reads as TGCGCCAGCCGGTCAGGACAGGGGGACACAGATACGCAGTATTTT. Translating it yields CASRSGQGDTDTQYF.

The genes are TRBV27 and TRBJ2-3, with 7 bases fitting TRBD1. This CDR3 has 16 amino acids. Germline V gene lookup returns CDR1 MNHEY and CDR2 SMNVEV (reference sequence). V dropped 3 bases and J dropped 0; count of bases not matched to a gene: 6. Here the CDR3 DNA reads TGTGCCAGCAGTTTTGGGGACAGTGGTAGCACAGATACGCAGTATTTT. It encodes CASSFGDSGSTDTQYF.

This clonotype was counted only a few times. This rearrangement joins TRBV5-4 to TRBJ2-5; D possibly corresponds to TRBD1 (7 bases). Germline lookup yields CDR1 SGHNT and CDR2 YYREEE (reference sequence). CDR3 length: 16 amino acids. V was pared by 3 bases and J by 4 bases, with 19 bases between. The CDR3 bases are TGTGCCAGCAGCTCATGGGGCAGGGGGGCGGGAGAGACCCAGTACTTC. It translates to CASSSWGRGAGETQYF.

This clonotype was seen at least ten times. The CDR3 sequence is CASSFLRLAGGTDTQYF. The CDR3 coding sequence is TGTGCCAGCAGCTTCCTCCGACTAGCGGGGGGTACAGATACGCAGTATTTT. The rearrangement joins TRBV7-2 to TRBJ2-3; 13 bases are a match to TRBD2. Germline loops: CDR1 SGHTA, CDR2 FQGNSA. CDR3 length: 17 amino acids. J was trimmed by 3 bases and V by 3 bases; bases with no gene match: 6.

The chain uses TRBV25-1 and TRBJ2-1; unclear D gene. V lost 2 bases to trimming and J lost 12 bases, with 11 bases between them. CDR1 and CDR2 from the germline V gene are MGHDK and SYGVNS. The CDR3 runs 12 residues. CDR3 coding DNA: TGTGCCAGCAGTGAAGGTTTTGGGCTGCAGTTCTTC. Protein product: CASSEGFGLQFF. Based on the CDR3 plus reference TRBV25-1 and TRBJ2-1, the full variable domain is EADIYQTPRYLVIGTGKKITLECSQTMGHDKMYWYQQDPGMELHLIHYSYGVNSTEKGDLSSESTVSRIRTEHFPLTLESARPSHTSQYLCASSEGFGLQFFGPGTRLTVL.

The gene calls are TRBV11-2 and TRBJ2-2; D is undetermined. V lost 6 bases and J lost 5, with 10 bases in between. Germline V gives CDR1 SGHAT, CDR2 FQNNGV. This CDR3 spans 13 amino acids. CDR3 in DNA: TGTGCCAGCAGTCCCGCCGGAACCGGGGAGCTGTTTTTT. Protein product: CASSPAGTGELFF.

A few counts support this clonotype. CDR3 sequence: CASSPLRINYGYTF. The CDR3 DNA sequence: TGTGCCAGCAGCCCACTCAGGATTAACTATGGCTACACCTTC. The V and J genes are TRBV5-8 and TRBJ1-2, with unresolved D. Germline lookup yields CDR1 SGHTS and CDR2 YDEGEE. The length of the CDR3 is 14 residues. The V end lost 4 bases, the J end lost 1 base, and 11 bases lay between the germline ends.

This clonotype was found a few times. The CDR3 here is CASSVRSLDSPLHF. The CDR3 DNA is TGTGCCAGCAGCGTAAGGTCCCTGGATTCACCCCTCCACTTT. The J gene is TRBJ1-6, the V gene TRBV9; D not resolved. Deletions cut 1 base from V and 8 bases from J, with 10 bases between. The CDR3 spans 14 residues. Germline V CDR1 and CDR2: SGDLS, YYNGEE.

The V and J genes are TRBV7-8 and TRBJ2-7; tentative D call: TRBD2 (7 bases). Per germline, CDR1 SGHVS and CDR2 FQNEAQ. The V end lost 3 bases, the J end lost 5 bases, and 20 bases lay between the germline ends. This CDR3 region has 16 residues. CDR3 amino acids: CASSFSLLRGGDEQYF. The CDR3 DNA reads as TGTGCCAGCAGCTTCTCGCTCCTCAGGGGAGGGGACGAGCAGTACTTC.

The CDR3, as DNA: TGTGCCAGCAGCTTAGCTAGGACAGCGTATGGCTACACCTTC. Protein: CASSLARTAYGYTF. J is TRBJ1-2 and V is TRBV7-2; D may be TRBD1 (6 bases). This CDR3 region has 14 residues. The ends were cut back, 0 bases at V and 5 bases at J, with 10 bases in the middle. Germline assignment: CDR1 SGHTA and CDR2 FQGNSA.

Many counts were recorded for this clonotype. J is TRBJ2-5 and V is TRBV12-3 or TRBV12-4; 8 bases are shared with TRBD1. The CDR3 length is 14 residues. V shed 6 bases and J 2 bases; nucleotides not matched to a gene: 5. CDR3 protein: CASRSTGGQETQYF. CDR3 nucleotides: TGTGCCAGCAGAAGCACAGGGGGGCAAGAGACCCAGTACTTC.

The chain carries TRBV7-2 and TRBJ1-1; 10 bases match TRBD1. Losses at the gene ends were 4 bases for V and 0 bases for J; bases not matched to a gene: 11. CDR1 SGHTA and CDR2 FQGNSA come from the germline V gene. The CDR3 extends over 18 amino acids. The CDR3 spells CASSSYAGQGFLNTEAFF. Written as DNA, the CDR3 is TGTGCCAGCAGCTCGTACGCGGGACAGGGGTTCTTGAACACTGAAGCTTTCTTT.

For the CDR3, the DNA is TGTGCCAGCTATCCAGGGGGCCTTTCCTATGGCTACACCTTC. It specifies CASYPGGLSYGYTF. V usage is TRBV6-2 or TRBV6-3 and J usage is TRBJ1-2; 8 bases map to TRBD1. Germline CDR1 is MNHEY and CDR2 is SVGEGT. V lost 8 bases to trimming and J lost 4 bases; unmatched junction nucleotides: 9. The CDR3 sequence is 14 residues long.

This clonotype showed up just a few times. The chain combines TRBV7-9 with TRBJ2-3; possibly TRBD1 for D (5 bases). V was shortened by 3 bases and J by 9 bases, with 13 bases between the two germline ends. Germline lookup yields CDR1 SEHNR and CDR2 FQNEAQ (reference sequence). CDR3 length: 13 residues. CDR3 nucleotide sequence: TGTGCCAGCAGCTTTGGGGCTTCCACCACGCAGTATTTT. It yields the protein CASSFGASTTQYF.

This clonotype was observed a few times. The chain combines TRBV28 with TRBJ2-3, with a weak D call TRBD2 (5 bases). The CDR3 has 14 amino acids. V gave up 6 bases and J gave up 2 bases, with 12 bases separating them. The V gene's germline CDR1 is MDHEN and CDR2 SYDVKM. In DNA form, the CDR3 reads TGTGCCAGCAGAAGGAGGATAGCCACAGATACGCAGTATTTT. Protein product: CASRRRIATDTQYF.

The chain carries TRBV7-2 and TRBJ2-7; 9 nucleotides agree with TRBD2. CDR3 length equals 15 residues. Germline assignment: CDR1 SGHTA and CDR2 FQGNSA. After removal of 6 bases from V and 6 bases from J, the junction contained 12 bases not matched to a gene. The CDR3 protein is CASRPRLAGGSEQYF. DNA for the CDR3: TGTGCCAGCAGGCCCCGTTTGGCGGGGGGGTCCGAGCAGTACTTC.

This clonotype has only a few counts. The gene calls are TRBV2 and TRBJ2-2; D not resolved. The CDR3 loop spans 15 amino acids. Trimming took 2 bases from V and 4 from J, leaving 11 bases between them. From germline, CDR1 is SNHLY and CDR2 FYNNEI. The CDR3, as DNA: TGTGCCAGCAGTGAATATGGGGATAGCACCGGGGAGCTGTTTTTT. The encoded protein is CASSEYGDSTGELFF.

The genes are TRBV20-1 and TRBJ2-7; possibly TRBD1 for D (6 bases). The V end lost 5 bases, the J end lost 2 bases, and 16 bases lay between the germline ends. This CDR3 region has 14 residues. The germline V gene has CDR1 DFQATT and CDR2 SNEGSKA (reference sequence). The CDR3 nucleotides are TGCAGTGCTCCCGGGACACTGACACCCTACGAGCAGTACGTC. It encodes CSAPGTLTPYEQYV.

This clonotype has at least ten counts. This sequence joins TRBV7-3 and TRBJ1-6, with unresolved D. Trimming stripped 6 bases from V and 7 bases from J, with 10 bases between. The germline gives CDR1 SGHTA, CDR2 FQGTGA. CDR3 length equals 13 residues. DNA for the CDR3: TGTGCCAGCAGGCGCAGTGGGAATTCACCCCTCCACTTT. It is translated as CASRRSGNSPLHF.

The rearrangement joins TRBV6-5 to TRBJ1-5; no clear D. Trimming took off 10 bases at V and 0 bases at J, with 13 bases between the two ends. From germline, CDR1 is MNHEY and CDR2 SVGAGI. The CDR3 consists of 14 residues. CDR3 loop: CATAPLNSNQPQHF. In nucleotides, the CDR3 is TGTGCCACAGCGCCGTTGAATAGCAATCAGCCCCAGCATTTT.

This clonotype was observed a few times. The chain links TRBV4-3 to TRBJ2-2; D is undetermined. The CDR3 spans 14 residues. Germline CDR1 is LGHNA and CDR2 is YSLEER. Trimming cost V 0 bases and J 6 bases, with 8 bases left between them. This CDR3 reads CASSQEMVSGELFF. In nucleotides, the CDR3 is TGCGCCAGCAGCCAAGAGATGGTTTCCGGGGAGCTGTTTTTT.

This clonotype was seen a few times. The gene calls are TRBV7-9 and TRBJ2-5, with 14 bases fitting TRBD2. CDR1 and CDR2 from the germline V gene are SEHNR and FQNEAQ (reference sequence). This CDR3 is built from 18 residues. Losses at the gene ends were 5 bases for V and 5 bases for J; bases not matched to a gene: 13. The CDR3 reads CASSGGLAGVMLGETQYF. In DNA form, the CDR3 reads TGTGCCAGCAGCGGGGGACTAGCGGGGGTTATGCTGGGTGAGACCCAGTACTTC. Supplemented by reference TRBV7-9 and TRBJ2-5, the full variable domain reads DTGVSQNPRHKITKRGQNVTFRCDPISEHNRLYWYRQTLGQGPEFLTYFQNEAQLEKSRLLSDRFSAERPKGSFSTLEIQRTEQGDSAMYLCASSGGLAGVMLGETQYFGPGTRLLVL.

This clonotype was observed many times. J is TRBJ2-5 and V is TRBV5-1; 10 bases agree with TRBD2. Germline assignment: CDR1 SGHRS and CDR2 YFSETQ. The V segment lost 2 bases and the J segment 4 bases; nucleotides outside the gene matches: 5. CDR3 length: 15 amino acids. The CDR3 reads CASSLLAGSGETQYF. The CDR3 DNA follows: TGCGCCAGCAGCTTACTAGCGGGGTCGGGAGAGACCCAGTACTTC.

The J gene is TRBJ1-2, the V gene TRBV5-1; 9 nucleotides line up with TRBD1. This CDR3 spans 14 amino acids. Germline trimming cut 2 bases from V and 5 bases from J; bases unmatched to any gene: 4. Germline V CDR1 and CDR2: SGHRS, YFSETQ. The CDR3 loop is CASSFTGQGYGYTF. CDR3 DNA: TGCGCCAGCAGCTTTACGGGACAGGGTTATGGCTACACCTTC.

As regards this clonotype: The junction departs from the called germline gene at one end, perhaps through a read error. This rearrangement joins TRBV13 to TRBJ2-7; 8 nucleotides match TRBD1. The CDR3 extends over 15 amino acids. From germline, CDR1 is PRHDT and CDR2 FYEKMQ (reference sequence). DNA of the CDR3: TGTGACAGCAGCCCAGGTTTGGACAGGGTCTACGAGCAGTACTTC. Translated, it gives CDSSPGLDRVYEQYF.

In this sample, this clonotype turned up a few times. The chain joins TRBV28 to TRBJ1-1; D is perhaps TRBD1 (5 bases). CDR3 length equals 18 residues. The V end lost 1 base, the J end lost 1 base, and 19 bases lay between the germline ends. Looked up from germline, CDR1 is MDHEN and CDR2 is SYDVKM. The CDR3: CASSLLVGTPLENTEAFF. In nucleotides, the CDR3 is TGTGCCAGCAGTTTATTGGTAGGGACCCCCTTGGAGAACACTGAAGCTTTCTTT.

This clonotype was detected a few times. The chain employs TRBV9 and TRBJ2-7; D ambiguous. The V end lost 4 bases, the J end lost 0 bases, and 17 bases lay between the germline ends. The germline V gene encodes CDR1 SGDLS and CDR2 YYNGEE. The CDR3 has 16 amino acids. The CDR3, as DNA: TGTGCCAGCAGCCCATCGGTCAGCAAAAACTCCTACGAGCAGTACTTC. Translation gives CASSPSVSKNSYEQYF.

The CDR3 DNA follows: TGTGCCAGCAGTTTGGGGGAGCAGTACGTC. Its translation: CASSLGEQYV. This rearrangement joins TRBV28 to TRBJ2-7; D gene unclear. This CDR3 contains 10 residues. Looked up from germline, CDR1 is MDHEN and CDR2 is SYDVKM. The V end was cut by 3 bases, the J end by 7 bases, with 4 bases between.

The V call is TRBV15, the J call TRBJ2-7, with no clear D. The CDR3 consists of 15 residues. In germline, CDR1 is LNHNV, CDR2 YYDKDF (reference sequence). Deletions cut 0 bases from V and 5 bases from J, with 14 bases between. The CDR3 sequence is CATSRDLRRLDEQYF. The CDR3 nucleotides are TGTGCCACCAGCAGAGATCTCCGCAGGCTTGACGAGCAGTACTTC.

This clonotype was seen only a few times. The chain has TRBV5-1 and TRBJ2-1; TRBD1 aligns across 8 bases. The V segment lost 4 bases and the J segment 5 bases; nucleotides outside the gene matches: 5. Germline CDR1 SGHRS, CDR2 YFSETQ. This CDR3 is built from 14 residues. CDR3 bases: TGCGCCAGCAGCCCCCAGGGGGCCCACAATGAGCAGTTCTTC. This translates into CASSPQGAHNEQFF.

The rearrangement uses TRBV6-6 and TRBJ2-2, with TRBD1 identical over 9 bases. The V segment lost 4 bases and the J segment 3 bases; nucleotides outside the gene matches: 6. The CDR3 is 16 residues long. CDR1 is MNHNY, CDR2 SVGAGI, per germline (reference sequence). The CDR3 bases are TGTGCCAGCAGTTTCCTCCGGACAGGGGACACCGGGGAGCTGTTTTTT. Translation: CASSFLRTGDTGELFF.